This T cell receptor beta chain derives from a study of graft-versus-host responses after intestinal transplantation (dated by TCRdb to the early 2020s). With regard to the full study: Recipients received multivisceral, liver-intestinal, or isolated intestinal transplants. Donor T cell macrochimerism was defined as a peak of at least 4% donor T cells among recipient peripheral blood mononuclear cells. To identify alloreactive clones, pre-transplant mixed lymphocyte reaction products were sequenced and then compared with unstimulated pre-transplant donor and recipient T cells. Instead of going to the commercial service, samples from a few later patients were sequenced in-house on an Illumina MiSeq and processed with MiXCR. Bulk TCR-beta CDR3 sequencing was used to track graft-versus-host and host-versus-graft alloreactive T cell clones in the graft, circulation and bone marrow after intestinal transplantation. Every recipient was given anti-thymocyte globulin induction, then maintenance tacrolimus and steroids for roughly 3 years. The cohort enrolled 20 to 25 intestinal transplant recipients including one retransplant, and a few patients lacking pretransplant specimens were excluded.

Explained via the paper, the time point label denotes: cells obtained before transplantation from donor or recipient. CD3+CD4+ and CD3+CD8+ populations were FACS-sorted from unstimulated pre-transplant donor and recipient cells taken from spleen or lymph nodes. To note about this clone: Its target antigen remains unknown. Base quality data are lacking; no much larger clone is found one base away.

From its cysteine to its phenylalanine, the CDR3 spans 14 amino acids. Solely the CDR3 DNA is kept, with 42 bases framed from the first base. Cut back by 5 bases and 5 bases, the V and J ends lie 13 bases apart. The CDR1 and CDR2 encoded by the germline V gene are SGHAT and FQNNGV. The library relied on the immunoSEQ multiplex PCR assay. In most patients, genomic DNA was isolated using the Qiagen DNeasy Blood and Tissue Kit and sent frozen to Adaptive Biotechnologies for TCR sequencing. For most patients, high-throughput TCR-beta CDR3 sequencing of genomic DNA was performed by Adaptive Biotechnologies. The study's processing was this. Adaptive's ImmunoSEQ software was the source of the TCR sequencing data for about 18 patients, while three other patients were processed with MiXCR and VDJtools. CD4 versus CD8 sorting errors were corrected by removing sequences found in both subsets at a frequency ratio below 5:1. CDR3 nucleotide sequences shared between donor and recipient were removed because the origin of such sequences could not be assigned. To count as alloreactive, a clone needed at least 2-fold expansion over unstimulated cells and a minimum CFSE-low frequency of 0.002% (template counts) or 0.001% (read counts). Clones detected in sequenced pre-transplant spleen, lymph node, or MLR CFSE-low populations of the donor or recipient were defined as mappable. The cumulative frequency of alloreactive clones was calculated as a percentage of all sequences, weighted by copy number. This is the immuneACCESS table as TCRdb keeps it, with only in-frame sequences that have V and J called. A part of the clones is gone; compared with another copy, unresolved V genes explain less than half, and the rest is unexplained. The V and J calls and clone size come from that table; D and trimming were worked out from the DNA. The sample table shows more than 65,000 clones, and just under 95% are seen once. The top ten clones comprise over 0.4% of the sample.

Summary of the overall study and its limitations: The relatively low number and heterogeneity of intestinal transplant patients limited the conclusions. Peak levels of circulating GvH clones were associated with declines in HvG clones early after transplant. Patients with donor T cell macrochimerism had high GvH to HvG T cell clonal ratios in their allografts. GvH clones turned up in recipient bone marrow, with some appearing earlier in ileal mucosa or blood, a pattern consistent with an intestinal mucosal origin.

This sequence was found in a human donor who received an intestinal transplant. Recombination joined TRBV11-2 with TRBJ1-5; the D gene is not confidently resolved. Sample: unstimulated CD8+ T cells sorted from spleen or lymph node cells, taken before intestinal transplant. DNA sequence: TGTGCCAGCAGCCTAAGACCAGTGGATCAGCCCCAGCATTTT. Translated, this is CASSLRPVDQPQHF.